These T cell receptor beta chains were read from a single sample in a study of blood T cells in healthy people across ages. A single record per CDR3 protein comes from TCRdb applying MiXCR to the 5' RACE reads. The sample includes some 1.5 million distinct CDR3 sequences, roughly 27% of them seen just once. The sample consisted of blood. The source is a woman aged 25 to 45 in good health. CDR3s include the opening cysteine and the closing phenylalanine or tryptophan. A D gene is named only where the DNA matches it firmly. Expanded clones get a size class; other rows say once, few or many, or leave the size out.

v_call: TRBV20-1; d_call: TRBD2; clone_size: -; j_call: TRBJ2-5; cdr3_nt: TGCAGTGCTAGAGAAGGGCTAGCGGGGAGTTTGGCGGCCCAGTACTTC; cdr3_aa: CSAREGLAGSLAAQYF
v_call: TRBV4-3; d_call: TRBD2; clone_size: many; j_call: TRBJ2-7; cdr3_nt: TGCGCCAGCAGCCAAGTATTAAGCGGGAGGGGGTACGAGCAGTACTTC; cdr3_aa: CASSQVLSGRGYEQYF
v_call: TRBV7-6; d_call: TRBD1; clone_size: -; j_call: TRBJ2-7; cdr3_nt: TGTGCCAGCAGGGGACAGGGAATACTCGACGAGCAGTACTTC; cdr3_aa: CASRGQGILDEQYF
v_call: TRBV20-1; d_call: -; clone_size: many; j_call: TRBJ2-1; cdr3_nt: TGCAGTGCTAAGGGTCTCGATGAGCAGTTCTTC; cdr3_aa: CSAKGLDEQFF
v_call: TRBV9; d_call: TRBD1; clone_size: -; j_call: TRBJ2-3; cdr3_nt: TGTGCCAGCGGACAGGGAGACAGCACAGATACGCAGTATTTT; cdr3_aa: CASGQGDSTDTQYF
v_call: TRBV7-9; d_call: TRBD1; clone_size: -; j_call: TRBJ2-7; cdr3_nt: TGTGCCAGCAGCTGGGACAGGGTCTCCCACGAGCAGTACTTC; cdr3_aa: CASSWDRVSHEQYF
v_call: TRBV5-1; d_call: TRBD1; clone_size: many; j_call: TRBJ2-7; cdr3_nt: TGCGCCAGCAATACGGACAGGCTCTACGAGCAGTACTTC; cdr3_aa: CASNTDRLYEQYF
v_call: TRBV7-9; d_call: TRBD1; clone_size: -; j_call: TRBJ2-1; cdr3_nt: TGTGCCAGCAGCCGATTGACAGGGATGTCCTACAATGAGCAGTTCTTC; cdr3_aa: CASSRLTGMSYNEQFF
v_call: TRBV4-1; d_call: -; clone_size: -; j_call: TRBJ2-5; cdr3_nt: TGCGCCAGCAGCCAAGATCCGGCCGGAACGGAGACCCAGTACTTC; cdr3_aa: CASSQDPAGTETQYF
v_call: TRBV20-1; d_call: TRBD1; clone_size: -; j_call: TRBJ1-1; cdr3_nt: TGCAGTGCAAGCAACCTCGTCAGGGGGGGGACTGAAGCTTTCTTT; cdr3_aa: CSASNLVRGGTEAFF
v_call: TRBV20-1; d_call: -; clone_size: few; j_call: TRBJ2-3; cdr3_nt: TGCAGTGCTAGAGTTGGAGACTCTGGCACAGATACGCAGTATTTT; cdr3_aa: CSARVGDSGTDTQYF
v_call: TRBV13; d_call: TRBD2; clone_size: many; j_call: TRBJ2-7; cdr3_nt: TGTGCCAGCAGCGCGGGGGGTGGGACCTACGAGCAGTACTTC; cdr3_aa: CASSAGGGTYEQYF
v_call: TRBV7-3; d_call: -; clone_size: -; j_call: TRBJ1-1; cdr3_nt: TGTGCCCGGCCCAAAGGGGCTGGAACTGAAGCTTTCTTT; cdr3_aa: CARPKGAGTEAFF
v_call: TRBV12-3/TRBV12-4; d_call: TRBD2; clone_size: many; j_call: TRBJ2-3; cdr3_nt: TGTGCCAGCAAACCCGGACTAGCTACAGATACGCAGTATTTT; cdr3_aa: CASKPGLATDTQYF